Below, 22 T cell receptor beta chains from the same sample are listed, as sequenced in a study of CD8 T cells in ankylosing spondylitis. Study-level results: In ankylosing spondylitis blood, a motif of several highly homologous TCR beta variants appeared characteristic.

TCRdb fed the 5' RACE reads into MiXCR, producing one record per CDR3 protein. This table has more than 500,000 distinct CDR3 sequences, 5.3% appearing once. Their recognized antigens are unknown. Material: blood, either unsorted or a sorted T cell fraction (not recorded which). The origin of the receptors is a male donor with ankylosing spondylitis.

In regard to this clonotype: A read error may be the cause here, since a much bigger clone is one base away. The chain has TRBV7-8 and TRBJ2-3; tentatively, D is TRBD1 (6 bases). Germline CDR1 is SGHVS and CDR2 is FQNEAQ. The CDR3 extends over 15 amino acids. The CDR3 nucleotides read TGTGCCGGCAGCTATTTACCAGGGACATCAAATACGCAGTATTTT. Translated: CAGSYLPGTSNTQYF.

This clonotype was seen many times. J is TRBJ2-1 and V is TRBV10-3, with D perhaps matching TRBD2 (5 bases). Germline values: CDR1 ENHRY, CDR2 SYGVKD. The ends were cut back, 4 bases at V and 5 bases at J, with 9 bases in the middle. CDR3 length: 13 residues. CDR3 nucleotides: TGTGCCATCAGTGGGGTGAGGGACAATGAGCAGTTCTTC. Its protein product is CAISGVRDNEQFF.

In its sample, this clonotype was seen many times. The V gene is TRBV6-2 or TRBV6-3, the J gene TRBJ2-5; 9 bases fit TRBD1. V shed 6 bases, J shed 4 bases, and the junction held 21 bases outside the gene matches. Germline CDR1 reads MNHEY; CDR2 reads SVGEGT. CDR3 size: 19 residues. The CDR3 loop is CASSNPHRDRVRRRETQYF. The CDR3 DNA is TGTGCCAGCAGCAACCCCCACCGGGACAGGGTCCGTCGAAGAGAGACCCAGTACTTC.

The sample holds many counts of this clonotype. The CDR3 spells CSAWDRFTGANVLTF. For the CDR3, the DNA is TGCAGTGCGTGGGACAGGTTTACGGGGGCCAACGTCCTGACTTTC. V is TRBV20-1 and J is TRBJ2-6, with 8 bases fitting TRBD1. This CDR3 is 15 amino acids long. The germline V gene has CDR1 DFQATT and CDR2 SNEGSKA (reference sequence). Trimming removed 6 bases from V and 4 bases from J; junction bases left unmatched: 8.

This clonotype has only a few counts. The gene calls are TRBV4-2 and TRBJ2-7; 11 nucleotides match TRBD2. CDR1 is LGHNA, CDR2 YNFKEQ, per germline. The CDR3 totals 17 residues. The junction had 8 bases not matched to a gene; V was cut back by 0 bases and J by 4 bases. This chain's CDR3 is CASSQELSGRADYEQYF. In nucleotides, the CDR3 is TGTGCCAGCAGCCAAGAACTTAGCGGGAGGGCTGATTACGAGCAGTACTTC.

There are many counts of this clonotype. This chain connects TRBV5-5 to TRBJ2-5; D may be TRBD1 (5 bases). The CDR3 length is 15 residues. Germline-derived CDR1 and CDR2 are SGHKS and YYEKEE (reference sequence). The V and J ends lost 3 bases and 4 bases respectively, with 16 bases between them. The CDR3 reads CASSYQGSIGETQYF. Here the CDR3 DNA reads TGTGCCAGCAGCTACCAGGGCAGCATAGGAGAGACCCAGTACTTC.

At least ten counts were recorded for this clonotype. CDR3 loop: CASSQASGEYNEQFF. The CDR3 nucleotides read TGTGCCAGCAGCCAGGCCAGCGGGGAGTACAATGAGCAGTTCTTC. J is TRBJ2-1 and V is TRBV9; TRBD2 matches 7 bases. Germline V CDR1 and CDR2: SGDLS, YYNGEE. The CDR3 sequence is 15 residues long. J was trimmed by 4 bases and V by 4 bases; bases with no gene match: 8.

Ten or more counts support this clonotype. This CDR3 is CASGRDSYNEQFF. DNA of the CDR3: TGTGCCAGCGGCCGGGACTCCTACAATGAGCAGTTCTTC. The chain has TRBV11-2 and TRBJ2-1; the D gene is possibly TRBD2 (5 bases). Trimming took 8 bases from V and 0 from J, leaving 8 bases between them. CDR1 and CDR2 (germline): SGHAT, FQNNGV. This CDR3 is 13 amino acids long.

J is TRBJ2-2 and V is TRBV2; D unclear. Looked up from germline, CDR1 is SNHLY and CDR2 is FYNNEI. CDR3 length equals 14 residues. Trimming cost V 4 bases and J 2 bases, with 8 bases left between them. CDR3: CASSGGFNTGELFF. CDR3 bases: TGTGCCAGCAGTGGGGGATTTAACACCGGGGAGCTGTTTTTT.

A few counts support this clonotype. The chain recombines TRBV11-2 with TRBJ2-7, with 9 bases matching TRBD1. Trimming cost V 1 base and J 5 bases; bases outside gene matches: 9. The CDR3 extends over 16 amino acids. Germline CDR1 is SGHAT and CDR2 is FQNNGV. The chain's CDR3 is CASSLGLGQGVNEQYF. CDR3 bases: TGTGCCAGCAGCTTAGGTCTGGGACAGGGAGTAAACGAGCAGTACTTC.

This clonotype was picked up many times. CDR3 nucleotides: TGTGCCACCTCAGAAGGGCCTTTTCGAGATGGCTACACCTTC. Residues: CATSEGPFRDGYTF. The chain combines TRBV15 with TRBJ1-2; no definite D call. V gave up 8 bases and J gave up 6 bases, with 19 bases separating them. CDR3 length: 14 amino acids. Germline V CDR1 and CDR2: LNHNV, YYDKDF (reference sequence).

This clonotype was seen repeatedly, ten times or more. The gene calls are TRBV6-1 and TRBJ2-5, with D possibly matching TRBD2 (5 bases). The V and J ends lost 6 bases and 3 bases respectively, with 11 bases between them. The V gene's germline CDR1 is MNHNS and CDR2 SASEGT. The CDR3 contains 13 residues. The CDR3: CASSSGYKETQYF. The CDR3 nucleotides are TGTGCCAGCAGCTCGGGATATAAAGAGACCCAGTACTTC.

This clonotype has at least ten counts. The chain couples TRBV4-2 to TRBJ1-5; 7 bases map to TRBD1. V dropped 2 bases and J dropped 0; count of bases not matched to a gene: 19. The germline gives CDR1 LGHNA, CDR2 YNFKEQ. The CDR3 spans 21 residues. CDR3 nucleotide sequence: TGTGCCAGCAGCCAAAAGGCCAGAACGGGACAGAGCTTCTATAGCAATCAGCCCCAGCATTTT. It codes for CASSQKARTGQSFYSNQPQHF.

This clonotype was found many times. The chain is built from TRBV10-3 and TRBJ1-5, with TRBD1 matching 11 bases. V was clipped by 0 bases and J by 5 bases; unmatched bases: 3. The CDR3 has 16 amino acids. CDR1 is ENHRY, CDR2 SYGVKD, per germline. CDR3 region: CAISESGTGGDQPQHF. The CDR3 DNA follows: TGTGCCATCAGTGAGTCCGGGACAGGGGGGGATCAGCCCCAGCATTTT.

This clonotype was detected ten times or more. DNA of the CDR3: TGTGCCAGCAGATGGACAGTGGATGATAAGGAGGCTTTCTTT. It is translated as CASRWTVDDKEAFF. J is TRBJ1-1 and V is TRBV12-3 or TRBV12-4, with a possible D match to TRBD1 (6 bases). Deletions cut 6 bases from V and 11 bases from J, with 22 bases between. The CDR3 covers 14 residues.

This clonotype was recorded at least ten times. The chain has TRBV7-2 and TRBJ1-6, with TRBD1 as a possible D gene (6 bases). Germline V gene lookup returns CDR1 SGHTA and CDR2 FQGNSA. Trimming took 0 bases from V and 8 from J, leaving 8 bases between them. The CDR3 sequence is 14 residues long. This chain's CDR3 is CASSLADRYSPLHF. For the CDR3, the DNA is TGTGCCAGCAGCTTAGCAGACAGGTATTCACCCCTCCACTTT.

This clonotype has ten or more counts. The rearrangement uses TRBV29-1 and TRBJ1-1; D not resolved. The CDR3 has 12 residues. Trimming pared 1 base from V and 6 bases from J, leaving 9 bases between. CDR1 and CDR2 (germline): SQVTM, ANQGSEA. The CDR3 protein is CSVEGVAPEAFF. CDR3 DNA sequence: TGCAGCGTTGAAGGGGTGGCACCTGAAGCTTTCTTT.

The sample holds many counts of this clonotype. V gene TRBV9 combines with J gene TRBJ2-1; the match to TRBD2 covers 7 bases. CDR1 SGDLS and CDR2 YYNGEE come from the germline V gene. With V trimmed by 5 bases and J by 5 bases, 7 bases remained unmatched. The CDR3 runs 14 residues. CDR3: CASSKRGSNNEQFF. CDR3 in DNA: TGTGCCAGCAGTAAGCGGGGATCGAACAATGAGCAGTTCTTC.

This clonotype was picked up many times. The V gene is TRBV10-3, the J gene TRBJ2-5; TRBD1 matches at 8 bases. Losses at the gene ends were 5 bases for V and 1 base for J; bases not matched to a gene: 3. The CDR3 covers 14 residues. The V gene's germline CDR1 is ENHRY and CDR2 SYGVKD. The CDR3 sequence: CAISRDRPQETQYF. Written as DNA, the CDR3 is TGTGCCATCAGTCGGGACAGGCCCCAAGAGACCCAGTACTTC.

This clonotype was counted between two and nine times. The chain carries TRBV18 and TRBJ1-1; a possible D gene is TRBD1 (5 bases). CDR1 and CDR2 from the germline V gene are KGHSH and LQKENI. V lost 3 bases, J lost 5 bases, and 13 bases lay in between. The CDR3 totals 14 residues. The CDR3 DNA sequence: TGTGCCAGCTCACCTACGCAGGGTTTAACTGAAGCTTTCTTT. It codes for CASSPTQGLTEAFF.

This clonotype has ten or more counts. This chain uses TRBV20-1 with TRBJ2-1, with TRBD2 matching 7 bases. Germline values: CDR1 DFQATT, CDR2 SNEGSKA (reference sequence). J gave up 7 bases and V 2 bases, and 14 bases lay outside the gene matches. The CDR3 runs 16 residues. The CDR3 reads CSARSYGGSSNNEQFF. The CDR3, as DNA: TGCAGTGCTAGAAGTTATGGCGGGAGCTCCAATAATGAGCAGTTCTTC.

V and J are TRBV28 and TRBJ1-1; 8 nucleotides agree with TRBD1. Germline assignment: CDR1 MDHEN and CDR2 SYDVKM. The length of the CDR3 is 17 residues. With 8 bases clipped from V and 2 bases from J, the junction kept 16 bases outside the gene matches. CDR3 in amino acids: CASGPTGAVAFNTEAFF. The CDR3, as DNA: TGTGCCAGCGGGCCGACAGGGGCAGTAGCTTTTAACACTGAAGCTTTCTTT.